Listed here are 14 T cell receptor beta chains from one sample, sequenced in a study of cytomegalovirus exposure and HLA in healthy donors. Primers for the PCR totalled 60 Vbeta and 13 Jbeta. TCRdb keeps only in-frame clones here, not all; method: immunoSEQ multiplex PCR. The table includes about 150,000 clones, 76% detected once. Specimen: PBMCs. The receptor set was obtained from a man aged 40-55 years in good health and CMV-seronegative.

This sequence joins TRBV9 and TRBJ2-7; the D gene is possibly TRBD1 (6 bases). Germline V gives CDR1 SGDLS, CDR2 YYNGEE. The CDR3 sequence is 14 residues long. V was clipped by 3 bases and J by 2 bases, with 12 bases between them. The CDR3 protein is CASSGRDNPYEQYF. CDR3 bases: TGTGCCAGCAGCGGCCGGGACAACCCCTACGAGCAGTACTTC.

The gene calls are TRBV7-2 and TRBJ2-3, with TRBD1 matching over 10 bases. The J segment lost 0 bases and the V segment lost 7 bases, leaving 4 bases of the junction unmatched. Germline CDR1 and CDR2: SGHTA and FQGNSA. The CDR3 has 15 residues. CDR3 sequence reads: CASTRQGASTDTQYF. DNA for the CDR3: TGTGCCAGCACCAGACAGGGGGCTAGCACAGATACGCAGTATTTT.

The chain is built from TRBV2 and TRBJ1-2; D unclear. The V gene's germline CDR1 is SNHLY and CDR2 FYNNEI. V lost 2 bases and J lost 2, with 9 bases in between. The CDR3 spans 14 residues. CDR3 sequence: CASSELAVNYGYTF. The DNA for the CDR3 is TGTGCCAGCAGTGAACTGGCAGTCAACTATGGCTACACCTTC.

Only a few counts were recorded for this clone. The CDR3 sequence: CASSLLVRGGLQETQYF. The CDR3 DNA reads as TGCGCCAGCAGCTTGCTAGTGCGGGGGGGCCTCCAAGAGACCCAGTACTTC. The chain joins TRBV5-1 to TRBJ2-5; 9 bases agree with TRBD2. This CDR3 region has 17 residues. Germline CDR1 and CDR2: SGHRS and YFSETQ. The V gene end was trimmed by 1 base and the J gene end by 1 base; junction bases not matched to a gene: 8. Together with reference TRBV5-1 and TRBJ2-5, the CDR3 gives the full variable domain: KAGVTQTPRYLIKTRGQQVTLSCSPISGHRSVSWYQQTPGQGLQFLFEYFSETQRNKGNFPGRFSGRQFSNSRSEMNVSTLELGDSALYLCASSLLVRGGLQETQYFGPGTRLLVL.

CDR3 region: CASSGGWNTEAFF. The CDR3 coding sequence is TGTGCCAGCAGCGGGGGTTGGAACACTGAAGCTTTCTTT. This rearrangement joins TRBV6-5 to TRBJ1-1, with a possible D match to TRBD1 (5 bases). CDR1 and CDR2 (germline): MNHEY, SVGAGI. Between the trimmed V and J ends, which lost 6 bases and 1 base, there was a span of 9 bases. This CDR3 is built from 13 residues.

This clone was observed a single time. V usage is TRBV7-9 and J usage is TRBJ2-5; 11 bases agree with TRBD2. V lost 2 bases, J lost 1 base, and 0 bases stayed unmatched. This CDR3 comprises 15 residues. Germline CDR1 and CDR2: SEHNR and FQNEAQ (reference sequence). The CDR3 DNA follows: TGTGCCAGCAGCTTAACTAGCGGGGGCCAAGAGACCCAGTACTTC. Translation gives CASSLTSGGQETQYF.

The chain combines TRBV6-6 with TRBJ1-3; D is uncertain. The CDR3 runs to 16 residues. Germline CDR1 MNHNY, CDR2 SVGAGI (reference sequence). V dropped 0 bases and J dropped 1 base, with 10 bases sitting between them. CDR3 loop: CASSYSSQASGNTIYF. CDR3 bases: TGTGCCAGCAGTTACTCGAGTCAAGCATCTGGAAACACCATATATTTT.

The chain recombines TRBV18 with TRBJ2-7; D call uncertain. CDR3 length: 14 amino acids. V shed 3 bases and J shed 4 bases, with 13 bases lying between them. Germline CDR1 is KGHSH and CDR2 is LQKENI. DNA of the CDR3: TGTGCCAGCTCACCGCCAGGCCCCGTTTACGAGCAGTACTTC. Amino acids: CASSPPGPVYEQYF.

This clone was detected only once. The chain carries TRBV30 and TRBJ2-7; 8 bases line up with TRBD1. Germline V CDR1 and CDR2: GTSNPN, SVGIG (reference sequence). The CDR3 consists of 14 residues. Trimming at V came to 8 bases and at J to 0 bases, leaving 9 bases not matched to a gene. The DNA for the CDR3 is TGTGCCGGACAGGGACAAGGTACCTCCTACGAGCAGTACTTC. This gives the protein CAGQGQGTSYEQYF.

J is TRBJ2-3 and V is TRBV4-1, with 9 bases fitting TRBD2. With V trimmed by 1 base and J by 1 base, 3 bases remained unmatched. CDR3 length: 16 residues. Germline loops: CDR1 MGHRA, CDR2 YSYEKL. DNA for the CDR3: TGCGCCAGCAGCCAAGCATGGACTAGCGGCACAGATACGCAGTATTTT. Translation gives CASSQAWTSGTDTQYF.

Points on this clone: Other DNA sequences from this sample encode an identical CDR3 as well. V is TRBV7-2 and J is TRBJ1-1; no reliable D call. Germline CDR1 reads SGHTA; CDR2 reads FQGNSA. V lost 1 base and J lost 0, with 3 bases in between. This CDR3 contains 13 residues. This chain's CDR3 is CASSLVVNTEAFF. In DNA form, the CDR3 reads TGTGCCAGCAGCTTAGTAGTGAACACTGAAGCTTTCTTT. Combining the CDR3 with reference TRBV7-2 and TRBJ1-1 gives the whole variable domain GAGVSQSPSNKVTEKGKDVELRCDPISGHTALYWYRQSLGQGLEFLIYFQGNSAPDKSGLPSDRFSAERTGGSVSTLTIQRTQQEDSAVYLCASSLVVNTEAFFGQGTRLTVV.

The V gene is TRBV30, the J gene TRBJ2-3, with 8 bases lining up with TRBD1. Trimming cost V 5 bases and J 0 bases; bases outside gene matches: 13. Germline V gene sequence: CDR1 GTSNPN, CDR2 SVGIG (reference sequence). This CDR3 has 17 residues. The CDR3 spells CAWDLGAGGLSTDTQYF. Written as DNA, the CDR3 is TGTGCCTGGGACCTCGGGGCAGGGGGCCTTAGCACAGATACGCAGTATTTT. Based on the CDR3 plus reference TRBV30 and TRBJ2-3, the full variable domain is SQTIHQWPATLVQPVGSPLSLECTVEGTSNPNLYWYRQAAGRGLQLLFYSVGIGQISSEVPQNLSASRPQDRQFILSSKKLLLSDSGFYLCAWDLGAGGLSTDTQYFGPGTRLTVL.

This chain joins TRBV6-5 and TRBJ2-7; 12 bases fit TRBD2. Trimming took 2 bases from V and 4 from J; bases not matched to a gene: 6. CDR3 length equals 16 residues. Germline CDR1 reads MNHEY; CDR2 reads SVGAGI. CDR3 bases: TGTGCCAGCAGTTACAAGCCTAGCGGGAGGGCTTACGAGCAGTACTTC. As protein: CASSYKPSGRAYEQYF.

The chain carries TRBV11-2 and TRBJ2-5, with 7 bases fitting TRBD1. The CDR3 spans 15 residues. The V gene end was trimmed by 1 base and the J gene end by 2 bases; junction bases not matched to a gene: 4. The V gene's germline CDR1 is SGHAT and CDR2 FQNNGV. The CDR3 DNA sequence: TGTGCCAGCAGCTTAGGGGGACAGCGGCAAGAGACCCAGTACTTC. It yields the protein CASSLGGQRQETQYF.